This entry concerns a single TCR beta chain. Antigen specificity is unknown. Described time point: cycle 4 day 1 (C4D1), after 6 weeks of nivolumab. Each patient experienced a relapse that followed autologous stem cell transplantation, and brentuximab vedotin exposure varied. The source of the sample is a study of PD-1 blockade in classical Hodgkin lymphoma. Across the study: Patients had nivolumab dosed at 3 mg/kg, delivered intravenously every 2 weeks.

CDR3 length equals 15 residues. V was pared by 2 bases and J by 2 bases, with 4 bases of the junction left unmatched. The germline CDR1 and CDR2 sequences are SGHRS and YFSETQ. The method was immunoSEQ multiplex PCR; TCRdb's version includes in-frame clones alone and lacks a portion of them. This sample yields roughly 21,000 clones, of which 75% to 90% are seen a single time; 13% belongs to the top ten. Study-level points and caveats: TCR diversity at baseline was reported to be reduced in newly diagnosed patients relative to healthy donors. A significant rise in TCR diversity by C4D1 was seen for CD4+ but not CD8+ cells. Individuals initiating nivolumab under 1 year after ASCT were excluded.

The starting material was peripheral blood mononuclear cells (PBMCs), obtained before the fourth cycle of nivolumab. This chain uses TRBV5-1 with TRBJ2-7; 10 bases match TRBD1. The clonotype originates from a human donor with classical Hodgkin lymphoma. This CDR3 is CASSFSGTGAYEQYF. The CDR3 DNA is TGCGCCAGCAGCTTCTCCGGGACAGGGGCCTACGAGCAGTACTTC.